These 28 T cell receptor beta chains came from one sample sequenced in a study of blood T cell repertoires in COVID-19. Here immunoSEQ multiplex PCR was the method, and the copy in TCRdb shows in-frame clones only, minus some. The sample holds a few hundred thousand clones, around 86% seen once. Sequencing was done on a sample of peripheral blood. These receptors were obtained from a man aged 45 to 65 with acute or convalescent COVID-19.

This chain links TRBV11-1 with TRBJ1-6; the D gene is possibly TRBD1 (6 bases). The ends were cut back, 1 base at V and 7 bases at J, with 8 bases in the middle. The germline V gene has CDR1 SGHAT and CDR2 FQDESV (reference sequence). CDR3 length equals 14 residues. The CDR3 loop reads CASSLDRGNSPLHF. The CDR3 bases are TGTGCCAGCAGCTTAGATAGGGGGAATTCACCCCTCCACTTT.

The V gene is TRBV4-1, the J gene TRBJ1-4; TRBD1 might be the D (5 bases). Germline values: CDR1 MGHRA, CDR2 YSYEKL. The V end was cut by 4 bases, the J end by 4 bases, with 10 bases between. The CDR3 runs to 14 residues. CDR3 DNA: TGCGCCAGCAGCCCCGGAGGGGTTAATGAAAAACTGTTTTTT. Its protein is CASSPGGVNEKLFF.

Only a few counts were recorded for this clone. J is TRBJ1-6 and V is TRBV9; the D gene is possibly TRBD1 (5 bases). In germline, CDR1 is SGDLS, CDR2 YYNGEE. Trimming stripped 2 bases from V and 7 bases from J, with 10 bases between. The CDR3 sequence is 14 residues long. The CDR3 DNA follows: TGTGCCAGCAGCGTGAGACAGACCAATTCACCCCTCCACTTT. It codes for CASSVRQTNSPLHF.

DNA of the CDR3: TGTGCCAGCAGCCAAGCCGGGGGAGAAGATACGCAGTATTTT. This translates into CASSQAGGEDTQYF. The rearrangement links TRBV3-1 (or the pseudogene TRBV3-2) to TRBJ2-3; weak D call: TRBD2 (6 bases). CDR1 LGHDT and CDR2 YNNKEL come from the germline V gene (reference sequence). Trimming left V 1 base short and J 5 bases short, with 10 bases between. The CDR3 spans 14 residues.

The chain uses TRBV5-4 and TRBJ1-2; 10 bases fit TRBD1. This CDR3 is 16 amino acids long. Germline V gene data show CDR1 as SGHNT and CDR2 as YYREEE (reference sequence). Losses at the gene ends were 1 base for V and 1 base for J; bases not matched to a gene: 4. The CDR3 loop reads CASSLWGTGVNYGYTF. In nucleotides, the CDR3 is TGTGCCAGCAGCTTGTGGGGGACAGGGGTTAACTATGGCTACACCTTC.

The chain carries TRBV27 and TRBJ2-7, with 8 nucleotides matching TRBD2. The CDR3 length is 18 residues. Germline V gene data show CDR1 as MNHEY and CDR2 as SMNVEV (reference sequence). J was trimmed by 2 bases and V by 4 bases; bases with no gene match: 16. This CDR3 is CASSYSGLQRGSPYEQYF. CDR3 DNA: TGTGCCAGCAGTTACTCGGGCCTACAGCGGGGGAGTCCCTACGAGCAGTACTTC.

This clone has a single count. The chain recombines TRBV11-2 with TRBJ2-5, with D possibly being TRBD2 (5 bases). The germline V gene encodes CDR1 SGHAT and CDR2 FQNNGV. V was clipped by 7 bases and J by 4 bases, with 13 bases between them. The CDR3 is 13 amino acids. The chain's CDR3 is CASTFRRLETQYF. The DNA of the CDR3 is TGTGCCAGCACCTTCCGGAGGCTAGAGACCCAGTACTTC.

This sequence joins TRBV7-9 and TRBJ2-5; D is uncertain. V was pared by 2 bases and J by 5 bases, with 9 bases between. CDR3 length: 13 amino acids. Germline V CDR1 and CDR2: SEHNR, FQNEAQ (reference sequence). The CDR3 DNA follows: TGTGCCAGCAGCTTAACTGCCGGGGAGACCCAGTACTTC. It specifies CASSLTAGETQYF.

In DNA, the CDR3 is TGTGCCAGCAGCGTAGGAGGGGGCAGAACTGAAGCTTTCTTT. It is translated as CASSVGGGRTEAFF. The V call is TRBV9, the J call TRBJ1-1; 7 bases agree with TRBD1. Germline loops: CDR1 SGDLS, CDR2 YYNGEE. This CDR3 spans 14 amino acids. The J segment lost 5 bases and the V segment lost 0 bases, leaving 4 bases of the junction unmatched.

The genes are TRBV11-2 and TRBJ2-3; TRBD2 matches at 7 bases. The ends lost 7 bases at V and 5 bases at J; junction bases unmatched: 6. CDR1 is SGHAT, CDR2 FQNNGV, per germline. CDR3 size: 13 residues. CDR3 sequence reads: CASMLTGGDTQYF. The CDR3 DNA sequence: TGTGCCAGCATGCTGACGGGGGGAGATACGCAGTATTTT.

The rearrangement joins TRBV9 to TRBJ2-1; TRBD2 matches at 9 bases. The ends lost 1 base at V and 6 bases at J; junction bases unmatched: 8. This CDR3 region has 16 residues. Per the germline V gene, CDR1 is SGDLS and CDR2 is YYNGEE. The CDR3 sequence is CASSVNAGGAANEQFF. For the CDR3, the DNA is TGTGCCAGCAGCGTAAACGCGGGGGGGGCCGCCAATGAGCAGTTCTTC.

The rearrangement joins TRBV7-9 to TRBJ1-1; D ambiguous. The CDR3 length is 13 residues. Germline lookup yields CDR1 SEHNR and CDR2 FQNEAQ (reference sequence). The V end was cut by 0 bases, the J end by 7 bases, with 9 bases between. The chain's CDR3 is CASSLARGIEAFF. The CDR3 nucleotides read TGTGCCAGCAGCTTAGCGCGAGGGATTGAAGCTTTCTTT.

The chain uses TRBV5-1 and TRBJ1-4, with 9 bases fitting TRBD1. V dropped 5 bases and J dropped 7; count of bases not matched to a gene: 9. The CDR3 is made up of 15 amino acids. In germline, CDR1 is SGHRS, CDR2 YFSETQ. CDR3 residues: CASRLGTGKGEKLFF. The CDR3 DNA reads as TGCGCCAGCAGGTTAGGGACAGGGAAGGGTGAAAAACTGTTTTTT.

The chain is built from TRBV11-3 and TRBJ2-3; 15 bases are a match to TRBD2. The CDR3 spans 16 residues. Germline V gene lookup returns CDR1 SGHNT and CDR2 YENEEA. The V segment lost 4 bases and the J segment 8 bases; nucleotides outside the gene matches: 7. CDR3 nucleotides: TGTGCCAGCAGCTCCCGGACTAGCGGGGGGGGAGGTACGCAGTATTTT. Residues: CASSSRTSGGGGTQYF.

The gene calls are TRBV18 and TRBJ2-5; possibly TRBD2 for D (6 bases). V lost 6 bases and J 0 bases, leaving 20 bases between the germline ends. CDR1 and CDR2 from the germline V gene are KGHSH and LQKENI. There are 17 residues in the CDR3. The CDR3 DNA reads TGTGCCAGCTCTGAACGGTTCACAGGAGGGTACCAAGAGACCCAGTACTTC. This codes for CASSERFTGGYQETQYF.

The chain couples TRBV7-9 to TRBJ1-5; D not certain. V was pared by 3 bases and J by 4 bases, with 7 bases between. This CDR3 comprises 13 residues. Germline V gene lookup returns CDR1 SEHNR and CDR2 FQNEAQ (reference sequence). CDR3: CASSFNANQPQHF. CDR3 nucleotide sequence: TGTGCCAGCAGCTTTAACGCGAATCAGCCCCAGCATTTT.

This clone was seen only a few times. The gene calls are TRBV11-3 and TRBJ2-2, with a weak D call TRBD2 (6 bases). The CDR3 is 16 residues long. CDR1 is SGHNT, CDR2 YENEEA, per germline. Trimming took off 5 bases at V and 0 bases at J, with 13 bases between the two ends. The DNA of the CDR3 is TGTGCCAGCAGCCCCCTCGGGAGTCCGAACACCGGGGAGCTGTTTTTT. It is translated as CASSPLGSPNTGELFF. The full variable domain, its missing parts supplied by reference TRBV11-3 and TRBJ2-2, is EAGVVQSPRYKIIEKKQPVAFWCNPISGHNTLYWYLQNLGQGPELLIRYENEEAVDDSQLPKDRFSAERLKGVDSTLKIQPAELGDSAVYLCASSPLGSPNTGELFFGEGSRLTVL.

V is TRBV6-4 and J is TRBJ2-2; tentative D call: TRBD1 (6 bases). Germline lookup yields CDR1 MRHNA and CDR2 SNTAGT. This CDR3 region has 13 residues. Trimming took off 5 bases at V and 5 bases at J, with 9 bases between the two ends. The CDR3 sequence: CASSSQGTGELFF. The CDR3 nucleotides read TGTGCCAGCAGTTCACAGGGAACCGGGGAGCTGTTTTTT.

CDR3 nucleotides: TGTGCCAGCAGCCAAGTGGGGCCCTTTGAGACCCAGTACTTC. This gives the protein CASSQVGPFETQYF. The chain is built from TRBV3-1 (or the pseudogene TRBV3-2) and TRBJ2-5, with D possibly being TRBD1 (5 bases). Looked up from germline, CDR1 is LGHDT and CDR2 is YNNKEL (reference sequence). Trimming took off 1 base at V and 5 bases at J, with 11 bases between the two ends. The CDR3 contains 14 residues.

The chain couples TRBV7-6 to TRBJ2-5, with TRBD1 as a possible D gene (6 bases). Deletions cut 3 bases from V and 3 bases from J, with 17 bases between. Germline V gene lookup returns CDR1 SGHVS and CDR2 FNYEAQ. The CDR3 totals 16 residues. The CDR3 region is CASSFSSGQQKETQYF. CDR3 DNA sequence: TGTGCCAGCAGCTTCTCTTCGGGACAACAGAAAGAGACCCAGTACTTC.

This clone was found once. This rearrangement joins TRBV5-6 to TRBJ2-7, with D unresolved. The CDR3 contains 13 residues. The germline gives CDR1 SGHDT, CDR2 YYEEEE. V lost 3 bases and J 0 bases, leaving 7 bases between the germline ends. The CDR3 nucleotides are TGTGCCAGCAGCTCCCAGGTCTCCTACGAGCAGTACTTC. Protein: CASSSQVSYEQYF.

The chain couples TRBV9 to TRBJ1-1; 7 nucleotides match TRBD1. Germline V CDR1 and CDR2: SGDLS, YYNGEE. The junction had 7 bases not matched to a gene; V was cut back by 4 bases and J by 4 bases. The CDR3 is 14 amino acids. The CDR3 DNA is TGTGCCAGCAGCCCCCACAGGGGAGGCACTGAAGCTTTCTTT. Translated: CASSPHRGGTEAFF.

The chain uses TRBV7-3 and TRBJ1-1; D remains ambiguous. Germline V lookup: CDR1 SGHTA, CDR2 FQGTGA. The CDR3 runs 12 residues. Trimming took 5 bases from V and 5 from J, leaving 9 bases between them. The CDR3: CASSGGGTEAFF. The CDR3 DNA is TGTGCCAGCAGCGGAGGTGGTACTGAAGCTTTCTTT.

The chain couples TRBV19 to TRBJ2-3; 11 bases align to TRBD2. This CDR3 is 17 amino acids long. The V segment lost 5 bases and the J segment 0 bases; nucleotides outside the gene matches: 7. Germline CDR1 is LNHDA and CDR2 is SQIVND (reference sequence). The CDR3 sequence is CASSDRLAGFSTDTQYF. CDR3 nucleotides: TGTGCCAGTAGTGATAGACTAGCGGGGTTTAGCACAGATACGCAGTATTTT. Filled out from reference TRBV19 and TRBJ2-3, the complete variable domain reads DGGITQSPKYLFRKEGQNVTLSCEQNLNHDAMYWYRQDPGQGLRLIYYSQIVNDFQKGDIAEGYSVSREKKESFPLTVTSAQKNPTAFYLCASSDRLAGFSTDTQYFGPGTRLTVL.

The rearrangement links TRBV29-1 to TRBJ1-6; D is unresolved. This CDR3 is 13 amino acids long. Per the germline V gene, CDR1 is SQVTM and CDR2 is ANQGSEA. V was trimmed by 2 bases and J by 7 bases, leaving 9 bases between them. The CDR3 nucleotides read TGCAGCGTTGAAATTTCGGGGAATTCACCCCTCCACTTT. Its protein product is CSVEISGNSPLHF.

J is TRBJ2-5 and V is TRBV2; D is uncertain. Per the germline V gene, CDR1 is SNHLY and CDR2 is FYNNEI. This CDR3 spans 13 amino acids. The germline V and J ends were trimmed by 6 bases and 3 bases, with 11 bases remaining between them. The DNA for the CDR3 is TGTGCCAGCAGGGTGTACATGGAAGAGACCCAGTACTTC. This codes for CASRVYMEETQYF.

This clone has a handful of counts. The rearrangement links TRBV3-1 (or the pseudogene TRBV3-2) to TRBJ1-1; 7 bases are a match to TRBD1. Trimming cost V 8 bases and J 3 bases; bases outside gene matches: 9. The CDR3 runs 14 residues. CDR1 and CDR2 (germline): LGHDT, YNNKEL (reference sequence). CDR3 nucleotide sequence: TGTGCCAGCGCCCGGACAGGCGGCGACACTGAAGCTTTCTTT. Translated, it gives CASARTGGDTEAFF.

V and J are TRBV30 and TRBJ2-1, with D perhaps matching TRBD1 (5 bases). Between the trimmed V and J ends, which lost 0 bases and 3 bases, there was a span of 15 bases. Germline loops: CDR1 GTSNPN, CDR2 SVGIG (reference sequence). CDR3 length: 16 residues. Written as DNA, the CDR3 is TGTGCCTGGAGTGTACGGCAGGGCTCCTTCTACAATGAGCAGTTCTTC. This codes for CAWSVRQGSFYNEQFF.